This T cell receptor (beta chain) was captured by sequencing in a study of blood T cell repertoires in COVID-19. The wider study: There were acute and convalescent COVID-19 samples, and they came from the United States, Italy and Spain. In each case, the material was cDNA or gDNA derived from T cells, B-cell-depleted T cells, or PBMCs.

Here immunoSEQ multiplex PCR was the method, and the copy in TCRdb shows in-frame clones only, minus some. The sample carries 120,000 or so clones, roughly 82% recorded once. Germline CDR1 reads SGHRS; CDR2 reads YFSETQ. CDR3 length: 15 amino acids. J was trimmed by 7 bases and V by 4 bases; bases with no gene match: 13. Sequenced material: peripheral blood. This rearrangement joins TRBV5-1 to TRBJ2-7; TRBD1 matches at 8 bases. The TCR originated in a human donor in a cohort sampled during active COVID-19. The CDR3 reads CASSPGTGPMKEQYF. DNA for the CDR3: TGCGCCAGCAGCCCCGGGACAGGTCCCATGAAGGAGCAGTACTTC.